Listed below are T cell receptor beta chains from one sample, sequenced in a study of tumor-infiltrating lymphocytes in primary liver carcinoma. Each CDR3 protein gets one entry after TCRdb re-called the multiplex PCR reads with MiXCR. The repertoire holds about 22,000 distinct CDR3 sequences, 80% seen once, with about a third in the top ten. The sequencing sample was made of liver tumor tissue from sampling region 2. Receptor source: a woman aged 25 to 39 with primary liver carcinoma and hepatitis B virus infection. Both conserved end residues are part of each CDR3. A D gene is named only where the DNA matches it firmly. Clone size is not always given. Where it is, it says once, few, many or a class for expanded clones.

V gene,D gene,J gene,clone size,CDR3 DNA,CDR3 protein
TRBV11-2,-,TRBJ2-2,-,TGTGCCAGCAGCTCCGATCCCCAATTGAGCACCGGGGTCCTGTTTTTT,CASSSDPQLSTGVLFF
TRBV7-9,TRBD1,TRBJ2-7,many,TGTGCCAGCAGCCCCAAACAGGGGGCCCGTCAGAACGAGCAGTACTTC,CASSPKQGARQNEQYF
TRBV7-9,-,TRBJ2-7,-,TGTGCCAGCAGCTTAGCTCTGACGGGGAACGAGGAGTACTTC,CASSLALTGNEEYF
TRBV28,-,TRBJ2-3,once,TGTGCCAGCAGTTTAGGGGAGTTCCACACAGATACGCACTATTTT,CASSLGEFHTDTHYF
TRBV6-1,-,TRBJ1-2,-,TGTGGCTGCAGTGAACGGTTCCTGGTCCTTAGATCTAACTATAGCTACACCTTC,CGCSERFLVLRSNYSYTF
TRBV13,-,TRBJ1-1,-,TGTGCCAGCAGCTTAGGAGGGTTTGATATTGGGGGCTCTAAAGCTTTCTTT,CASSLGGFDIGGSKAFF
TRBV10-3,TRBD1,TRBJ2-1,-,TGTGCCAGCGCAGGGACAGGGGGCGCGGATGAGCAATTATTC,CASAGTGGADEQLF
TRBV12-3/TRBV12-4,-,TRBJ2-3,once,TGTGCCAGCAGCTTTCCCCTTCCTAGCACAGACACGCAGTATTTT,CASSFPLPSTDTQYF
TRBV12-3/TRBV12-4,-,TRBJ2-1,once,TGCGCCAGCAGCCTGTTCGGGAATAGCGGACTTGAGCAGTTCTTC,CASSLFGNSGLEQFF
TRBV11-2,-,TRBJ2-7,-,TGTGACAGCAGCTTAAGCGTTTGCCCCGAGCTGTACTTC,CDSSLSVCPELYF
TRBV6-2/TRBV6-3,-,TRBJ2-7,-,TGTGCTAGCAGTCGTTTTAATAGCAGCTCCTACGAGCAGTACTTC,CASSRFNSSSYEQYF
TRBV6-5,-,TRBJ1-2,large,TGTGCCAGCAGTGGAACGGTTAACTATGGCTACACCTTC,CASSGTVNYGYTF
TRBV14,-,TRBJ2-1,few,TGTGCCAGCAGCCAACAGAATGAGCAGTTCTTC,CASSQQNEQFF
TRBV10-3,TRBD2,TRBJ2-1,-,TGTGCCATCGGTGAGTCGAAAGCGGGAGCCTACAATGAGCAGTTCTTC,CAIGESKAGAYNEQFF
TRBV6-2/TRBV6-3,TRBD2,TRBJ2-7,-,TGTGCCAGTAGTCAGTTAGCGGGAGGACTTTACGACCAGTACTTC,CASSQLAGGLYDQYF
TRBV20-1,-,TRBJ2-1,once,TGCAGTGCTAGTCTCGTTAGCGGCAGGTATAGGTACAATGAGCAGTTCTTC,CSASLVSGRYRYNEQFF
TRBV24-1,-,TRBJ2-1,many,TGTGCCACCAGGGGAAAGGACAGCACCTACAATGAGCAGTTCTTC,CATRGKDSTYNEQFF
TRBV11-3,-,TRBJ2-1,-,TGTGCCGGCAGCCGACTAGAGGGGGGGGGGTACGAGCAGTTCTTC,CAGSRLEGGGYEQFF
TRBV5-1,TRBD1,TRBJ2-1,-,TGCGTCAGTAGCTTGGGGGACAGGGTTACAAATGAGCAGTTCTTC,CVSSLGDRVTNEQFF
TRBV28,-,TRBJ1-5,medium-sized,TGTGCCAGCAGTTTGGGTCGGCAGCCCCAGCATTTT,CASSLGRQPQHF
TRBV6-5,-,TRBJ1-2,-,TGTGCCAGCAAAAGGGCACAGGGAAGTTATAGCTGCGGCTACACGTTC,CASKRAQGSYSCGYTF
TRBV11-2,-,TRBJ2-3,-,TGTGCCACCAGCTTAGTGGCGATAAGCTCAGATACGCAGTATTTT,CATSLVAISSDTQYF
TRBV11-2,-,TRBJ2-7,-,TGTGCCAGCGGCTTATCCGTTGGACTAGGGGGAGGGGGGTACGAGCAGTACTTC,CASGLSVGLGGGGYEQYF
TRBV25-1,-,TRBJ2-2,medium-sized,TGTGCCCTTCATGGCGCTTCGTCGCCTTACACCGGGGAGCTGTTTTTT,CALHGASSPYTGELFF
TRBV12-3/TRBV12-4,TRBD2,TRBJ2-1,-,TGTGCCAGCAGCCAGTCCGGGACTAGCAGGCTCGAGCAGTTCTTC,CASSQSGTSRLEQFF
TRBV11-2,TRBD1,TRBJ1-1,-,TGTGTCAGCAGATATACAGGGGGAAGGGCTGAAGTTTTCTTT,CVSRYTGGRAEVFF
TRBV11-2,-,TRBJ2-7,-,TGTGCTAGCAACTTAAGCGTTTCCCACGAGCAGTACTTC,CASNLSVSHEQYF
TRBV7-9,-,TRBJ1-5,-,TGTACCAGCAGCCCCCTGGAGAACTATCAGTCCCAGCATTTT,CTSSPLENYQSQHF
TRBV6-2/TRBV6-3,-,TRBJ2-6,medium-sized,TGTGCCAGCAGTTACGGTGGGCTTGGGGCCAACGTCCTGACTTTC,CASSYGGLGANVLTF
TRBV6-1,TRBD1,TRBJ1-5,-,TGTGCCAGCAGTCCCCCGACAGGGGAGGGGCGGCCCCAGCATTTT,CASSPPTGEGRPQHF
TRBV9,TRBD1,TRBJ1-2,many,TGTGCCAGCAGCGTAGAGGGGACAGGTGGTTTAGGCTACACCTTC,CASSVEGTGGLGYTF